These 11 T cell receptor beta chains were sequenced from one sample in a study of T cells after yellow fever vaccination. Each CDR3 protein gets one entry after TCRdb re-called the 5' RACE reads with MiXCR. The repertoire holds approximately 300,000 distinct CDR3 sequences, with 8.5% to 10% as singletons. Sequences were derived from PBMCs, sampled on the day of the first yellow fever vaccination. The receptors originated from a man in his late teens or twenties who received the YFV17D yellow fever vaccine.

This clonotype was seen only a few times. J is TRBJ2-3 and V is TRBV3-1, with TRBD2 identical over 9 bases. CDR1 is LGHDT, CDR2 YNNKEL, per germline (reference sequence). After removal of 7 bases from V and 5 bases from J, the junction contained 4 bases not matched to a gene. There are 13 residues in the CDR3. The CDR3 sequence: CASIPTSGDTQYF. CDR3 nucleotide sequence: TGTGCCAGCATTCCGACTAGCGGAGATACGCAGTATTTT.

This clonotype was observed many times. V is TRBV12-3 or TRBV12-4 and J is TRBJ1-1; D is unclear. The CDR3 is 13 amino acids. The germline V and J ends were trimmed by 6 bases and 5 bases, with 13 bases remaining between them. The CDR3 is CASRGAVGTEAFF. DNA of the CDR3: TGTGCCAGCAGAGGAGCGGTGGGGACTGAAGCTTTCTTT.

The DNA of the CDR3 is TGTGCCAGCAGCGTAGGCGGGGCCCACCGCACAGATACGCAGTATTTT. It is translated as CASSVGGAHRTDTQYF. The chain employs TRBV9 and TRBJ2-3; possibly TRBD2 for D (6 bases). CDR3 length equals 16 residues. V lost 0 bases to trimming and J lost 1 base, with 12 bases between them. Germline CDR1 SGDLS, CDR2 YYNGEE.

This clonotype came up many times. The chain is built from TRBV6-5 and TRBJ1-6; 11 bases are shared with TRBD1. The CDR3 consists of 15 residues. Germline V gene data show CDR1 as MNHEY and CDR2 as SVGAGI. The junction had 6 bases not matched to a gene; V was cut back by 6 bases and J by 8 bases. The CDR3 region is CASSLPGQGDSPLHF. In nucleotides, the CDR3 is TGTGCCAGCAGCCTCCCGGGACAGGGGGATTCACCCCTCCACTTT.

The rearrangement links TRBV7-9 to TRBJ2-5; 11 bases line up with TRBD2. The CDR3 sequence is 15 residues long. CDR1 SEHNR and CDR2 FQNEAQ come from the germline V gene (reference sequence). J lost 1 base, V lost 5 bases, and 3 bases had no gene match. CDR3 sequence (DNA): TGTGCCAGCAGCATTCTAGCGGGGGGCCAAGAGACCCAGTACTTC. Amino acid sequence: CASSILAGGQETQYF.

This clonotype was recorded many times. The chain has TRBV20-1 and TRBJ1-2; no definite D call. This CDR3 is built from 13 residues. CDR1 is DFQATT and CDR2 is SNEGSKA in the germline V gene (reference sequence). Trimming removed 0 bases from V and 5 bases from J, with 10 bases in between. The CDR3 DNA reads TGCAGTGCTAGAGACCCGGGGAGGTATGGCTACACCTTC. It encodes CSARDPGRYGYTF.

This clonotype has only a few counts. V and J are TRBV29-1 and TRBJ1-1; D not resolved. Trimming left V 0 bases short and J 11 bases short, with 10 bases between. The germline V gene has CDR1 SQVTM and CDR2 ANQGSEA. CDR3 length: 11 amino acids. CDR3 nucleotide sequence: TGCAGCGTTGAAGATGGCATTGGGGCTTTCTTT. Amino acids: CSVEDGIGAFF.

This clonotype was picked up a small number of times. The rearrangement links TRBV11-2 to TRBJ2-7; possibly TRBD1 for D (6 bases). The length of the CDR3 is 13 residues. V shed 5 bases and J shed 5 bases, with 13 bases lying between them. Per germline, CDR1 SGHAT and CDR2 FQNNGV. The CDR3 loop reads CASSQQGYHEQYV. CDR3 sequence (DNA): TGTGCCAGCAGCCAACAGGGTTACCACGAGCAGTACGTC.

The chain has TRBV20-1 and TRBJ1-5; D is unclear. This CDR3 contains 12 residues. Trimming shortened V by 7 bases and J by 0 bases, and 7 bases separated the two germline ends. Germline V gene lookup returns CDR1 DFQATT and CDR2 SNEGSKA (reference sequence). The DNA of the CDR3 is TGCAGTGGGTCAGGTAGCAATCAGCCCCAGCATTTT. Translated, it gives CSGSGSNQPQHF.

The gene calls are TRBV7-8 and TRBJ2-7; D is undetermined. The CDR3 extends over 15 amino acids. CDR1 and CDR2 from the germline V gene are SGHVS and FQNEAQ. The ends were cut back, 1 base at V and 2 bases at J, with 12 bases in the middle. The CDR3 sequence is CASSLVGSSPYEQYF. DNA for the CDR3: TGTGCCAGCAGCTTAGTCGGCAGTTCGCCCTACGAGCAGTACTTC.

In its sample, this clonotype was seen many times. This chain uses TRBV7-2 with TRBJ1-6, with D possibly TRBD1 on 5 matching bases. Germline CDR1 and CDR2: SGHTA and FQGNSA. V was clipped by 2 bases and J by 5 bases, with 10 bases between them. The CDR3 extends over 15 amino acids. CDR3 DNA sequence: TGTGCCAGCAGCTTATCGGGGCCTCATAATTCACCCCTCCACTTT. Translating gives CASSLSGPHNSPLHF.